This T cell receptor (beta chain) was observed in a study of T cells of healthy individuals. This clonotype was detected ten times or more. The CDR3 has 14 amino acids. V lost 4 bases to trimming and J lost 0 bases, with 7 bases between them. TCRdb used MiXCR to reprocess the 5' RACE reads, holding one entry per CDR3 protein. This repertoire shows some 69,000 distinct CDR3 sequences, under 20% found once; its top ten account for 4% to 5%. The V and J genes are TRBV12-3 or TRBV12-4 and TRBJ1-5; no reliable D call. The source of this sequence is a human donor in good health. The CDR3 region is CASSSQNSNQPQHF. The CDR3 bases are TGTGCCAGCAGTTCCCAGAATAGCAATCAGCCCCAGCATTTT.